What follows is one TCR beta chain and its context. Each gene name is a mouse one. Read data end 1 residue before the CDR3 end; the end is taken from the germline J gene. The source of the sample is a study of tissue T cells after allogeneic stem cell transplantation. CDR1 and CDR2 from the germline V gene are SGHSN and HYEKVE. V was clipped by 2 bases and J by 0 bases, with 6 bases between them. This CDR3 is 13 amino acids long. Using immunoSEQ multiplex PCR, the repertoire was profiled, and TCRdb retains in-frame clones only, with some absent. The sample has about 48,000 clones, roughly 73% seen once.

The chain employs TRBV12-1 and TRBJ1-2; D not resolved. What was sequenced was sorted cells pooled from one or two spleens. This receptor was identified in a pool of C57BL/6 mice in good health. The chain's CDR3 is CASSPTTNSDYTF. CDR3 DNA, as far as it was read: TGTGCCAGCTCTCCGACAACAAACTCCGACTACACC.